These 13 T cell receptor beta chains came from one sample sequenced in a study of cytomegalovirus exposure and HLA in healthy donors. Both 60 Vbeta primers and 13 Jbeta primers went into the PCR. Produced via immunoSEQ multiplex PCR; TCRdb's table is partial and in-frame only. In the table there are under 90,000 clones, roughly 75% of which are singletons. Sequenced: PBMCs. The source of these receptors is a woman between 35 and 50 years old in good health and CMV-seronegative.

The chain carries TRBV5-1 and TRBJ2-7, with D possibly matching TRBD2 (6 bases). CDR1 and CDR2 (germline): SGHRS, YFSETQ. V was trimmed by 3 bases and J by 7 bases, leaving 17 bases between them. The CDR3 is 14 residues long. CDR3 coding DNA: TGCGCCAGCAGCTCACACGGGACGGAGGGTGAGCAGTACTTC. It translates to CASSSHGTEGEQYF.

CDR3 coding DNA: TGTGCCATCCATGACCCGGGACAGGCAACTACTACGCAGTATTTT. Protein product: CAIHDPGQATTTQYF. The V and J genes are TRBV10-3 and TRBJ2-3; 8 nucleotides agree with TRBD1. Germline loops: CDR1 ENHRY, CDR2 SYGVKD. The ends lost 8 bases at V and 8 bases at J; junction bases unmatched: 15. The CDR3 extends over 15 amino acids.

Only a few counts were recorded for this clone. V and J are TRBV5-4 and TRBJ2-7; 9 bases line up with TRBD2. This CDR3 spans 15 amino acids. Per germline, CDR1 SGHNT and CDR2 YYREEE (reference sequence). Germline trimming cut 4 bases from V and 0 bases from J; bases unmatched to any gene: 5. The CDR3 reads CASSPGTSSSYEQYF. The CDR3, as DNA: TGTGCCAGCAGCCCCGGGACTAGCTCCTCCTACGAGCAGTACTTC.

The chain employs TRBV19 and TRBJ1-2; the D is unclear. Germline CDR1 and CDR2: LNHDA and SQIVND (reference sequence). The CDR3 covers 14 residues. Trimming took 0 bases from V and 7 from J, leaving 12 bases between them. The CDR3 sequence: CASSIDGGVSGYTF. CDR3 nucleotides: TGTGCCAGTAGTATAGATGGCGGGGTCTCTGGCTACACCTTC.

The rearrangement links TRBV29-1 to TRBJ2-7, with 10 bases fitting TRBD2. The junction had 7 bases not matched to a gene; V was cut back by 4 bases and J by 4 bases. Germline CDR1 SQVTM, CDR2 ANQGSEA. The CDR3 runs to 14 residues. CDR3 nucleotide sequence: TGCAGCGTTGGTGGGCTAGCGGGAGCTTACGAGCAGTACTTC. As protein: CSVGGLAGAYEQYF.

J is TRBJ2-7 and V is TRBV7-2; perhaps TRBD2 as D (5 bases). Germline V gene data show CDR1 as SGHTA and CDR2 as FQGNSA. This CDR3 has 14 amino acids. Deletions cut 2 bases from V and 2 bases from J, with 10 bases between. The CDR3 here is CASSLRLAPYEQYF. CDR3 sequence (DNA): TGTGCCAGCAGCTTACGGCTAGCCCCCTACGAGCAGTACTTC.

This rearrangement joins TRBV19 to TRBJ2-1; TRBD1 aligns across 10 bases. V dropped 10 bases and J dropped 0; count of bases not matched to a gene: 12. Germline CDR1 LNHDA, CDR2 SQIVND (reference sequence). The CDR3 extends over 17 amino acids. The CDR3 region has the DNA TGTGCCACCCTCGACAGGGGGCGCGCTAGCTCCTACAATGAGCAGTTCTTC. Its translation is CATLDRGRASSYNEQFF. The variable domain in full, completed from reference TRBV19 and TRBJ2-1, reads DGGITQSPKYLFRKEGQNVTLSCEQNLNHDAMYWYRQDPGQGLRLIYYSQIVNDFQKGDIAEGYSVSREKKESFPLTVTSAQKNPTAFYLCATLDRGRASSYNEQFFGPGTRLTVL.

The chain carries TRBV4-1 and TRBJ1-2; 8 bases agree with TRBD1. CDR3 length: 14 residues. V shed 5 bases, J shed 5 bases, and the junction held 7 bases outside the gene matches. Germline CDR1 is MGHRA and CDR2 is YSYEKL. The CDR3 DNA reads TGCGCCAGCAGCAACGGACAGGGTGCTTATGGCTACACCTTC. This sequence encodes CASSNGQGAYGYTF.

The chain employs TRBV6-5 and TRBJ1-1, with a possible D match to TRBD1 (5 bases). This CDR3 has 15 amino acids. The V and J ends lost 4 bases and 1 base respectively, with 13 bases between them. Germline-derived CDR1 and CDR2 are MNHEY and SVGAGI. The CDR3: CASSFGGVRNTEAFF. As DNA, the CDR3 is TGTGCCAGCAGTTTCGGAGGGGTTCGGAACACTGAAGCTTTCTTT.

V usage is TRBV14 and J usage is TRBJ2-3; D gene ambiguous. V lost 0 bases and J 0 bases, leaving 13 bases between the germline ends. The CDR3 is 17 residues long. The V gene's germline CDR1 is SGHDN and CDR2 FVKESK. CDR3 nucleotide sequence: TGTGCCAGCAGCCAAGATTTATTACTTCCTAGCACAGATACGCAGTATTTT. Translated: CASSQDLLLPSTDTQYF.

This rearrangement joins TRBV29-1 to TRBJ2-1; 9 positions agree with TRBD1. Trimming took 2 bases from V and 8 from J; bases not matched to a gene: 10. The CDR3 totals 15 residues. CDR1 and CDR2 from the germline V gene are SQVTM and ANQGSEA. The CDR3 loop is CSVEYYRDRVDEQFF. The CDR3 DNA follows: TGCAGCGTTGAATACTACCGGGACAGGGTTGATGAGCAGTTCTTC.

The rearrangement joins TRBV19 to TRBJ1-2, with D perhaps matching TRBD1 (5 bases). This CDR3 is built from 13 residues. Trimming took 3 bases from V and 7 from J, leaving 12 bases between them. Germline V gene sequence: CDR1 LNHDA, CDR2 SQIVND (reference sequence). This CDR3 reads CASSIRGEGGYTF. In DNA, the CDR3 is TGTGCCAGTAGTATTCGGGGGGAGGGTGGCTACACCTTC. The full variable domain, rest sourced from reference TRBV19 and TRBJ1-2, is DGGITQSPKYLFRKEGQNVTLSCEQNLNHDAMYWYRQDPGQGLRLIYYSQIVNDFQKGDIAEGYSVSREKKESFPLTVTSAQKNPTAFYLCASSIRGEGGYTFGSGTRLTVV.

This chain uses TRBV5-1 with TRBJ2-1; 7 nucleotides agree with TRBD2. This CDR3 has 15 residues. The trim removed 0 bases at V and 7 bases at J, leaving 7 bases unmatched. Germline CDR1 is SGHRS and CDR2 is YFSETQ. Written as DNA, the CDR3 is TGCGCCAGCAGCTTGGTTGCGGGAGCGGGTAATGAGCAGTTCTTC. This sequence encodes CASSLVAGAGNEQFF.